This entry is about one T cell receptor beta chain. These data come from a study of blood T cell repertoires in COVID-19. Study-wide background: Samples representing acute and convalescent COVID-19 were sourced from the United States, Italy and Spain. Nucleic acid was either cDNA or gDNA, and it came from T cells, B-cell-depleted T cells, or PBMCs.

Original data processing: Estimation of nucleated cell counts relied on the amplification of reference gene primers. Method: immunoSEQ multiplex PCR; TCRdb's copy keeps in-frame clones and lacks some. V and J calls and clone size come straight from that table; D and trimming were deduced from the DNA. Of 200,000 to 250,000 clones in the sample, roughly nine tenths are singletons; the top ten hold roughly 1.2%. Trimming left V 0 bases short and J 8 bases short, with 11 bases between. Germline CDR1 and CDR2: SGHNT and YYREEE (reference sequence). The CDR3 is 14 residues long. This TCR was recovered from a man between 25 and 39 years old with acute or convalescent COVID-19. The V gene is TRBV5-4, the J gene TRBJ1-4; D gene unclear. Input material: peripheral blood. This chain's CDR3 is CASSLDRPGEKLFF. The CDR3 coding sequence is TGTGCCAGCAGCTTGGACCGACCCGGGGAAAAACTGTTTTTT.